This passage covers 20 T cell receptor beta chains from one sample sequenced in a study of cytomegalovirus exposure and HLA in healthy donors. The PCR made use of 60 Vbeta and 13 Jbeta primers. The protocol was immunoSEQ multiplex PCR, while the TCRdb copy is restricted to in-frame clones and leaves out a portion. Seen here are about 90,000 clones, around two thirds observed once, and the top ten hold around 4%. Sequencing was done on a sample of PBMCs. The origin of the receptors is a man between 25 and 39 years old in good health and CMV-seronegative.

This rearrangement joins TRBV27 to TRBJ2-5; tentatively, D is TRBD1 (6 bases). V was cut by 3 bases and J by 5 bases, with 13 bases left in between. Germline V gene sequence: CDR1 MNHEY, CDR2 SMNVEV (reference sequence). The CDR3 runs 14 residues. CDR3 sequence: CASSLWGRLETQYF. In DNA form, the CDR3 reads TGTGCCAGCAGTTTGTGGGGGCGCTTGGAGACCCAGTACTTC.

The chain carries TRBV9 and TRBJ2-7; TRBD1 matches 9 bases. V trimming: 1 base; J trimming: 2 bases; junction bases outside the gene matches: 4. Germline V gene data show CDR1 as SGDLS and CDR2 as YYNGEE. The CDR3 is 15 residues long. The CDR3 nucleotides are TGTGCCAGCAGCGTAAGGGGACAGGGCACCTACGAGCAGTACTTC. Encoded protein: CASSVRGQGTYEQYF. The whole variable domain, filled in from reference TRBV9 and TRBJ2-7, reads DSGVTQTPKHLITATGQRVTLRCSPRSGDLSVYWYQQSLDQGLQFLIQYYNGEERAKGNILERFSAQQFPDLHSELNLSSLELGDSALYFCASSVRGQGTYEQYFGPGTRLTVT.

Notes on this clone: An end of the junction does not agree with germline; a read error may underlie this. CDR3 in DNA: TGTGCTAGCAGCTTAGGACTAGCGGGACTCCGAGAGACCCAGTACTTC. Its protein is CASSLGLAGLRETQYF. The chain has TRBV7-7 and TRBJ2-5; TRBD2 aligns across 12 bases. The CDR3 covers 16 residues. Germline loops: CDR1 SSHAT, CDR2 FNYEAQ (reference sequence).

This clone is medium-sized in the sample. The chain uses TRBV4-1 and TRBJ2-2, with a possible D match to TRBD2 (5 bases). CDR1 is MGHRA and CDR2 is YSYEKL in the germline V gene. This CDR3 is built from 17 residues. Trimming stripped 0 bases from V and 2 bases from J, with 13 bases between. The CDR3 loop reads CASSQDGVGLNTGELFF. The CDR3, as DNA: TGCGCCAGCAGCCAAGATGGAGTAGGACTTAACACCGGGGAGCTGTTTTTT.

The chain is built from TRBV4-1 and TRBJ2-4; a weak D match, TRBD1 (6 bases). The V end lost 1 base, the J end lost 0 bases, and 22 bases lay between the germline ends. Per the germline V gene, CDR1 is MGHRA and CDR2 is YSYEKL. The CDR3 extends over 20 amino acids. CDR3 amino acids: CASSQGRASEGVLAKNIQYF. CDR3 DNA sequence: TGCGCCAGCAGCCAAGGCAGGGCGTCCGAGGGGGTACTAGCCAAAAACATTCAGTACTTC.

This clone was detected a few times. V is TRBV5-1 and J is TRBJ2-5, with 7 bases fitting TRBD2. Germline lookup yields CDR1 SGHRS and CDR2 YFSETQ. V trimming: 0 bases; J trimming: 4 bases; junction bases outside the gene matches: 3. The CDR3 is made up of 14 amino acids. CDR3 region: CASSLGGSRETQYF. CDR3 in DNA: TGCGCCAGCAGCTTGGGCGGGAGTCGAGAGACCCAGTACTTC.

The V and J genes are TRBV28 and TRBJ2-5; D not certain. The CDR3 totals 18 residues. With 2 bases removed from V and 2 bases from J, the gap between germline ends came to 21 bases. Germline CDR1 and CDR2: MDHEN and SYDVKM. The CDR3 DNA sequence: TGTGCCAGCAGTTTAAGCCTGTCCACGGAGCGTAGACAAGAGACCCAGTACTTC. It specifies CASSLSLSTERRQETQYF.

The chain recombines TRBV7-2 with TRBJ1-4; maybe TRBD1 (5 bases). The germline gives CDR1 SGHTA, CDR2 FQGNSA. Between the trimmed V and J ends, which lost 5 bases and 8 bases, there was a span of 15 bases. The CDR3 extends over 14 amino acids. CDR3 residues: CASSLQGEAEKLFF. The CDR3 coding sequence is TGTGCCAGCAGCCTGCAAGGGGAGGCGGAAAAACTGTTTTTT.

CDR3: CATSSDRVEAFF. The CDR3 DNA is TGTGCCACCAGCAGTGACAGGGTCGAAGCTTTCTTT. The V and J genes are TRBV15 and TRBJ1-1; 7 nucleotides align to TRBD1. CDR1 is LNHNV and CDR2 is YYDKDF in the germline V gene (reference sequence). The ends lost 3 bases at V and 8 bases at J; junction bases unmatched: 3. The CDR3 extends over 12 amino acids.

The rearrangement links TRBV5-1 to TRBJ2-3, with 11 positions matching TRBD2. Germline loops: CDR1 SGHRS, CDR2 YFSETQ. V lost 4 bases, J lost 0 bases, and 10 bases stayed unmatched. This CDR3 has 18 amino acids. The CDR3 nucleotides read TGCGCCAGCAGCGGCACTAGCGGGAGTGGGTCTAGCACAGATACGCAGTATTTT. This gives the protein CASSGTSGSGSSTDTQYF. Drawing the rest from reference TRBV5-1 and TRBJ2-3, the complete variable domain is KAGVTQTPRYLIKTRGQQVTLSCSPISGHRSVSWYQQTPGQGLQFLFEYFSETQRNKGNFPGRFSGRQFSNSRSEMNVSTLELGDSALYLCASSGTSGSGSSTDTQYFGPGTRLTVL.

The chain recombines TRBV4-2 with TRBJ1-1, with a tentative D call TRBD1 (5 bases). There are 15 residues in the CDR3. The V end lost 3 bases, the J end lost 4 bases, and 15 bases lay between the germline ends. From germline, CDR1 is LGHNA and CDR2 YNFKEQ. For the CDR3, the DNA is TGTGCCAGCAGCCAGAAGGGTCAGGGTGTCACTGAAGCTTTCTTT. The encoded protein is CASSQKGQGVTEAFF.

The chain combines TRBV5-1 with TRBJ1-1; perhaps TRBD1 as D (6 bases). Germline-derived CDR1 and CDR2 are SGHRS and YFSETQ. Trimming left V 2 bases short and J 6 bases short, with 14 bases between. The CDR3 contains 14 residues. The CDR3 region has the DNA TGCGCCAGCAGCTTTTTATCAGGGGCCCCTGAAGCTTTCTTT. This codes for CASSFLSGAPEAFF.

This clone was counted once. The CDR3 nucleotides read TGTGCCAGCAGCTTAAGTCTGGACAGAACCAACTATGGCTACACCTTC. The encoded protein is CASSLSLDRTNYGYTF. The V call is TRBV7-9, the J call TRBJ1-2; weak D call: TRBD1 (6 bases). Looked up from germline, CDR1 is SEHNR and CDR2 is FQNEAQ (reference sequence). V lost 2 bases and J lost 2, with 15 bases in between. This CDR3 region has 16 residues. The whole variable domain, filled in from reference TRBV7-9 and TRBJ1-2, reads DTGVSQNPRHKITKRGQNVTFRCDPISEHNRLYWYRQTLGQGPEFLTYFQNEAQLEKSRLLSDRFSAERPKGSFSTLEIQRTEQGDSAMYLCASSLSLDRTNYGYTFGSGTRLTVV.

Regarding this clone: The junction differs from germline at one of its ends, possibly a read error. The genes are TRBV20-1 and TRBJ2-4; tentatively, D is TRBD1 (6 bases). The length of the CDR3 is 11 residues. Germline CDR1 reads DFQATT; CDR2 reads SNEGSKA (reference sequence). CDR3 amino acids: CSAHRGHLFVF. The CDR3 coding sequence is TGCAGTGCTCACCGGGGACACCTCTTCGTATTC.

This clone was detected a few times. The chain employs TRBV9 and TRBJ2-1, with TRBD2 as a possible D gene (6 bases). V shed 0 bases and J shed 2 bases, with 6 bases lying between them. Looked up from germline, CDR1 is SGDLS and CDR2 is YYNGEE. The CDR3 spans 14 residues. The CDR3 sequence is CASSVAGAYNEQFF. In DNA form, the CDR3 reads TGTGCCAGCAGCGTAGCGGGGGCCTACAATGAGCAGTTCTTC.

This clone was counted once. The chain uses TRBV7-9 and TRBJ2-5; 9 nucleotides align to TRBD1. The J call may be faulty, since TRBJ2-7 better matches the DNA end. Germline CDR1 SEHNR, CDR2 FQNEAQ (reference sequence). The CDR3 is 13 amino acids. CDR3 sequence: CASRPGQGYEQYF. The CDR3 nucleotides read TGTGCCAGCAGACCGGGACAGGGTTACGAGCAGTACTTC.

V and J are TRBV7-9 and TRBJ1-5, with D unresolved. The CDR3 has 14 residues. CDR1 is SEHNR, CDR2 FQNEAQ, per germline (reference sequence). Trimming removed 6 bases at V and 8 bases at J, with 17 bases between. This CDR3 is CASSPWEVGEPQHF. Written as DNA, the CDR3 is TGTGCCAGCAGTCCCTGGGAGGTTGGTGAGCCCCAGCATTTT.

The V call is TRBV9, the J call TRBJ2-5, with a weak D call TRBD2 (6 bases). Gene TRBJ2-7 matches the end of the DNA better, so the J call may be wrong. CDR3 length equals 14 residues. Germline values: CDR1 SGDLS, CDR2 YYNGEE. DNA for the CDR3: TGTGCCAGCAGCGTATTGGCTAGCGACTACGAGCAGTACTTC. Translating it yields CASSVLASDYEQYF.

The V and J genes are TRBV2 and TRBJ2-4, with TRBD2 identical over 10 bases. The CDR3 covers 15 residues. Germline CDR1 is SNHLY and CDR2 is FYNNEI. V lost 8 bases and J lost 9; bases outside the gene matches: 13. Here the CDR3 reads CASGELAGVGGIQYF. CDR3 coding DNA: TGTGCCAGCGGGGAGCTAGCGGGAGTCGGGGGCATTCAGTACTTC. Full variable domain (missing parts from reference TRBV2 and TRBJ2-4): EPEVTQTPSHQVTQMGQEVILRCVPISNHLYFYWYRQILGQKVEFLVSFYNNEISEKSEIFDDQFSVERPDGSNFTLKIRSTKLEDSAMYFCASGELAGVGGIQYFGAGTRLSVL.

This clone occurred a few times. The chain carries TRBV5-1 and TRBJ1-4; D might be TRBD1 (5 bases). V was pared by 4 bases and J by 0 bases, with 10 bases between. This CDR3 spans 15 amino acids. Per the germline V gene, CDR1 is SGHRS and CDR2 is YFSETQ. Here the CDR3 DNA reads TGCGCCAGCAGCGGGACTCCTGCAACTAATGAAAAACTGTTTTTT. Translated, it gives CASSGTPATNEKLFF.